This TCR beta chain was profiled in a study of CD8 T cells in ankylosing spondylitis. TCRdb used MiXCR to reprocess the 5' RACE reads, holding one entry per CDR3 protein. Altogether a few hundred thousand distinct CDR3 sequences are present, 20% being singletons, with the ten largest covering roughly 8%. This CDR3 is 16 amino acids long. The V end lost 3 bases, the J end lost 4 bases, and 16 bases lay between the germline ends. The germline V gene encodes CDR1 MDHEN and CDR2 SYDVKM. The genes are TRBV28 and TRBJ1-5; the D gene is possibly TRBD1 (6 bases). The receptor was derived from a male donor with ankylosing spondylitis or in good health (not recorded which). The sequenced sample was blood, either unsorted or a sorted T cell fraction (not recorded which). CDR3 sequence (DNA): TGTGCCAGCAGTTTTGGTGTTGCAGGGGCGAATCAGCCCCAGCATTTT. Its protein product is CASSFGVAGANQPQHF.